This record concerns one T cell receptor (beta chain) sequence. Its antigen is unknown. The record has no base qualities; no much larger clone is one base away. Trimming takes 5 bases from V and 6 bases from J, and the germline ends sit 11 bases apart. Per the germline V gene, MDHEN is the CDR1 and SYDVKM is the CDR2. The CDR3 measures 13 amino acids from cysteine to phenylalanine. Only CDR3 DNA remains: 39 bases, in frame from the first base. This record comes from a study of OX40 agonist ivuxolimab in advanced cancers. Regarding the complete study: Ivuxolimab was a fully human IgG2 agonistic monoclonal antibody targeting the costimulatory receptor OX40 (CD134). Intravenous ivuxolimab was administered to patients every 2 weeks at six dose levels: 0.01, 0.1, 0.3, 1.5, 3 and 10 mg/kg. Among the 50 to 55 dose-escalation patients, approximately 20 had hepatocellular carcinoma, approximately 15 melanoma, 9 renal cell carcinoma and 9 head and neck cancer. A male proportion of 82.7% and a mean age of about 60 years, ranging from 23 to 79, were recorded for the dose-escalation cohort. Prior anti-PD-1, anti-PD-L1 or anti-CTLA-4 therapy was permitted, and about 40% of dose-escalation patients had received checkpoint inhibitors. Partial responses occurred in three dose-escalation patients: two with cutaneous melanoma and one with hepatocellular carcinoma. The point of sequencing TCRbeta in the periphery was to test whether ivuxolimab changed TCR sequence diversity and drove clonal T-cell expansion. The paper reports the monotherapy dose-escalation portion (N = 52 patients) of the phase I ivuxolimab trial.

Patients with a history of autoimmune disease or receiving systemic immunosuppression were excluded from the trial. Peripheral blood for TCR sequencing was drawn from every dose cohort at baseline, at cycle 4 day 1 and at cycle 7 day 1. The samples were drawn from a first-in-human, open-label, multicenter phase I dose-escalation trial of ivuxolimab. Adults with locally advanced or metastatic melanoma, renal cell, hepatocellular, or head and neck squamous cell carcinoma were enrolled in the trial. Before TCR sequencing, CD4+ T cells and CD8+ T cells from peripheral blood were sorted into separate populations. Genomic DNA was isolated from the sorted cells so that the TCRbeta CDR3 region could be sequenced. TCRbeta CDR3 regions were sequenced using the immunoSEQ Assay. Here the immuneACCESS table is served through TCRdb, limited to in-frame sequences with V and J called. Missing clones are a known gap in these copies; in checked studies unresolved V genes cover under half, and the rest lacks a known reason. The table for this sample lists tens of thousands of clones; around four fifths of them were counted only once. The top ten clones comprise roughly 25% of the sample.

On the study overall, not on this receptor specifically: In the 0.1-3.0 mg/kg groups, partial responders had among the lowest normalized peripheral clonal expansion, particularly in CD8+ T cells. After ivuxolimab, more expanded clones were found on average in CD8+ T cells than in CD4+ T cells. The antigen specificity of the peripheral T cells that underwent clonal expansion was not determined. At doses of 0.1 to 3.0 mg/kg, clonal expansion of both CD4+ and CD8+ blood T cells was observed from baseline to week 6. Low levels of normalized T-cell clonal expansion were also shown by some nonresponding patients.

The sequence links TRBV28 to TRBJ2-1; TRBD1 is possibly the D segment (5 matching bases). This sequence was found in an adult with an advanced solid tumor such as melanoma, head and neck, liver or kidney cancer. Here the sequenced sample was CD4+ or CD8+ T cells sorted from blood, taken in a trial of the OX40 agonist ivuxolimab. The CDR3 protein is CASSPGLGNEQFF. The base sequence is TGTGCCAGCAGTCCAGGGCTGGGCAATGAGCAGTTCTTC.